The clone carrying this T cell receptor beta chain was seen many times. This record belongs to a study of T-cell reconstitution after alpha-beta-depleted transplantation in children. Germline lookup yields CDR1 LGHNA and CDR2 YSLEER. The CDR3 contains 14 residues. Trimming took 0 bases from V and 3 from J, leaving 5 bases between them. Unique molecular identifiers were incorporated into the prepared TCRbeta library. From the PCR reads, TCRdb called clonotypes with MiXCR, one entry per CDR3 protein. Of 490,000 or so distinct CDR3 sequences in the sample, roughly an eighth were seen once. The sequence was obtained from a human donor who donated a stem cell graft to a child with combined immunodeficiency. The rearrangement joins TRBV4-3 to TRBJ2-2; D is undetermined. The starting material was PBMCs from the stem cell graft donor, obtained from the stem cell graft. CDR3 residues: CASSQELHTGELFF. In DNA form, the CDR3 reads TGCGCCAGCAGCCAAGAGCTCCACACCGGGGAGCTGTTTTTT.